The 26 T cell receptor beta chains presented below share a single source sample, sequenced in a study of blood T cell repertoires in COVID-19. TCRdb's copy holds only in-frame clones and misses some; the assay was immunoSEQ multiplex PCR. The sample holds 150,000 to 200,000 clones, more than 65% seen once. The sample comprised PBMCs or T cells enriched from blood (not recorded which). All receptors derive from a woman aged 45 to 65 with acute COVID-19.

DNA of the CDR3: TGTGCCAGCAGCCGGGGACAGGGTAATACTGAAGCTTTCTTT. Residues: CASSRGQGNTEAFF. The chain links TRBV3-1 (or the pseudogene TRBV3-2) to TRBJ1-1; 9 nucleotides align to TRBD1. The junction had 5 bases not matched to a gene; V was cut back by 4 bases and J by 5 bases. This CDR3 spans 14 amino acids. CDR1 and CDR2 from the germline V gene are LGHDT and YNNKEL (reference sequence).

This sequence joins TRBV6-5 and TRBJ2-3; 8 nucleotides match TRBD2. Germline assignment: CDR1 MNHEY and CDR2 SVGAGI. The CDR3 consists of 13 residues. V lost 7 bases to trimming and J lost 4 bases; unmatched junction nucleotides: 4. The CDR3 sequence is CASKLAVADTQYF. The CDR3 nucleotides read TGTGCCAGCAAACTAGCGGTGGCAGATACGCAGTATTTT.

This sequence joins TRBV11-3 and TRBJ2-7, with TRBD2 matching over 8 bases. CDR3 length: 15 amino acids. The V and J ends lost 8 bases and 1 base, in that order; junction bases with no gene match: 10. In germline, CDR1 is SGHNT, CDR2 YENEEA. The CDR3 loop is CASLAGGRVSYEQYV. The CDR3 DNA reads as TGTGCCAGCCTGGCGGGGGGAAGGGTGTCCTACGAGCAGTACGTC.

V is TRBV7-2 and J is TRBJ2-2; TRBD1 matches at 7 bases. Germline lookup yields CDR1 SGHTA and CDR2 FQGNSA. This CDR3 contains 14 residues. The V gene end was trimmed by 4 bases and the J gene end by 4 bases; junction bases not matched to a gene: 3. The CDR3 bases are TGTGCCAGCAGCTCGACAGGGAGCACCGGGGAGCTGTTTTTT. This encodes CASSSTGSTGELFF.

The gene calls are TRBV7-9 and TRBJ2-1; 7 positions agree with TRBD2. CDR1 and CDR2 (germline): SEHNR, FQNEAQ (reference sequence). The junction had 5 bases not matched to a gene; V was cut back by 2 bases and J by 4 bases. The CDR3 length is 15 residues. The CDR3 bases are TGTGCCAGCAGCTTAAATATGGGGGGGTACAATGAGCAGTTCTTC. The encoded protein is CASSLNMGGYNEQFF.

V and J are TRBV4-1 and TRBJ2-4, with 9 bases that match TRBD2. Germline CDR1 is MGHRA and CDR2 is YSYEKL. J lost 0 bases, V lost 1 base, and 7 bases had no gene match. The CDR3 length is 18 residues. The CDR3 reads CASSQGPWTSVAKNIQYF. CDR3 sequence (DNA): TGCGCCAGCAGCCAAGGACCGTGGACTAGCGTAGCCAAAAACATTCAGTACTTC.

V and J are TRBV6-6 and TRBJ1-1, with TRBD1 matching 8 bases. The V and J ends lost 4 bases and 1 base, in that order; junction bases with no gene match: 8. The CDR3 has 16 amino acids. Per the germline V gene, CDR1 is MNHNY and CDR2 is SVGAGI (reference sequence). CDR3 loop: CASSSLRQGTNTEAFF. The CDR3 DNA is TGTGCCAGCAGTTCCCTTAGACAGGGGACGAACACTGAAGCTTTCTTT.

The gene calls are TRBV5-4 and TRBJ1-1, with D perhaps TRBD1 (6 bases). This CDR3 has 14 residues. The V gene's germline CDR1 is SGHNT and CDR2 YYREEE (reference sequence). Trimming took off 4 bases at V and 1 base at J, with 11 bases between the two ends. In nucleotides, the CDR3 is TGTGCCAGCAGCCTAGGACAGAGGAACACTGAAGCTTTCTTT. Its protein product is CASSLGQRNTEAFF.

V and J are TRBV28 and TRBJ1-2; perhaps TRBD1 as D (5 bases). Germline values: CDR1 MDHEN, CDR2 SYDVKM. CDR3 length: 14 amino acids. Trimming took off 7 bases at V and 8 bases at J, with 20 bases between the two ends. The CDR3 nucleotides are TGTGCCAGCATTCTGACAGCCTCCTTAGAGGGCTACACCTTC. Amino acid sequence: CASILTASLEGYTF.

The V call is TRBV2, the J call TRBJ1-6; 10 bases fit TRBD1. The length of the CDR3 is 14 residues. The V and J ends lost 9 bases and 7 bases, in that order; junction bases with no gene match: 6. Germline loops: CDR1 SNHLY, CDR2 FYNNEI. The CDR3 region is CARAGTGANSPLHF. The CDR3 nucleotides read TGTGCCAGGGCCGGGACAGGGGCGAATTCACCCCTCCACTTT.

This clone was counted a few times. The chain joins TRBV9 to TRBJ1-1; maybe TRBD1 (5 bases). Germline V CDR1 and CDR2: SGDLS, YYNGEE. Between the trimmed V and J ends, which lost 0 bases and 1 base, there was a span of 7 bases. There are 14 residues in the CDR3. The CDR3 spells CASSVVDRNTEAFF. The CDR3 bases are TGTGCCAGCAGCGTAGTCGACAGGAACACTGAAGCTTTCTTT.

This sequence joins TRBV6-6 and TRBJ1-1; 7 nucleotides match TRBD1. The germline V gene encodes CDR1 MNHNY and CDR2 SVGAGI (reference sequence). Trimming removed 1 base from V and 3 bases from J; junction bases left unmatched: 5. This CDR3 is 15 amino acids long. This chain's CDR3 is CASSYLQGRHTEAFF. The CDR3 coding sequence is TGTGCCAGCAGTTACTTACAGGGGCGACACACTGAAGCTTTCTTT.

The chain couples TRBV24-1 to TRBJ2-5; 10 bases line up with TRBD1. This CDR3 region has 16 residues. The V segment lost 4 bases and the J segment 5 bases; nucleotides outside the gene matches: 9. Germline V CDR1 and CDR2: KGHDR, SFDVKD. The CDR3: CATSDQGTGDLETQYF. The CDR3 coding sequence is TGTGCCACCAGTGACCAAGGGACAGGGGATCTGGAGACCCAGTACTTC.

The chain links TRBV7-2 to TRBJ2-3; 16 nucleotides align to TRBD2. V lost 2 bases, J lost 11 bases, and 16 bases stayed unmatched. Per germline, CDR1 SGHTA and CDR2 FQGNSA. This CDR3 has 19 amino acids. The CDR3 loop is CASSLRGLAGGQGQIGQYF. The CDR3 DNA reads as TGTGCCAGCAGCTTACGGGGACTAGCGGGGGGGCAGGGACAGATAGGGCAGTATTTT. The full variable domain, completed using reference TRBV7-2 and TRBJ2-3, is GAGVSQSPSNKVTEKGKDVELRCDPISGHTALYWYRQSLGQGLEFLIYFQGNSAPDKSGLPSDRFSAERTGGSVSTLTIQRTQQEDSAVYLCASSLRGLAGGQGQIGQYFGPGTRLTVL.

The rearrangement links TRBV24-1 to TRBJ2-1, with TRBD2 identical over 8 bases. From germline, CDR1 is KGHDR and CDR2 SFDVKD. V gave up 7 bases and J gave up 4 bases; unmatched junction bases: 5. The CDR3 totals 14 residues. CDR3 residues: CATRTSGPYNEQFF. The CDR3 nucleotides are TGTGCCACCAGAACTAGCGGCCCTTACAATGAGCAGTTCTTC.

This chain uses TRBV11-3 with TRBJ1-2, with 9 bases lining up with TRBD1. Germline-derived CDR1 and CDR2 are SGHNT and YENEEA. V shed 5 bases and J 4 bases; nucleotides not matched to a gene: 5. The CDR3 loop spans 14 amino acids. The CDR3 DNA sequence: TGTGCCAGCAGCCAAACGACAGGGGGCTATGGCTACACCTTC. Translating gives CASSQTTGGYGYTF.

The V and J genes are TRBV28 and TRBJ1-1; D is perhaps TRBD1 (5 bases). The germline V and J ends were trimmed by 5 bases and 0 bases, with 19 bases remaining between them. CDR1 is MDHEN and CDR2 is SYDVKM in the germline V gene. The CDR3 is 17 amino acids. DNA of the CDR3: TGTGCCAGCAGTACCTGGGACTCCGGTCAGATGAACACTGAAGCTTTCTTT. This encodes CASSTWDSGQMNTEAFF. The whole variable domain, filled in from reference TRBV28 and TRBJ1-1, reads DVKVTQSSRYLVKRTGEKVFLECVQDMDHENMFWYRQDPGLGLRLIYFSYDVKMKEKGDIPEGYSVSREKKERFSLILESASTNQTSMYLCASSTWDSGQMNTEAFFGQGTRLTVV.

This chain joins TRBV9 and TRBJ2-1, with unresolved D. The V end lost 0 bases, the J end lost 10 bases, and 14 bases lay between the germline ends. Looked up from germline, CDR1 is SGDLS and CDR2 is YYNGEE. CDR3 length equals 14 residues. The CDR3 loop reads CASSVAGSPAEQFF. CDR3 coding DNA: TGTGCCAGCAGCGTAGCTGGATCCCCAGCGGAGCAGTTCTTC. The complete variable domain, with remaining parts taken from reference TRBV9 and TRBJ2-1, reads DSGVTQTPKHLITATGQRVTLRCSPRSGDLSVYWYQQSLDQGLQFLIQYYNGEERAKGNILERFSAQQFPDLHSELNLSSLELGDSALYFCASSVAGSPAEQFFGPGTRLTVL.

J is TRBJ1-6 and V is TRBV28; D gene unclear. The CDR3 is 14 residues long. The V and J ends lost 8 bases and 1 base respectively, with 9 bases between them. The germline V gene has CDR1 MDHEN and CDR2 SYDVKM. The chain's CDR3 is CASGRESYNSPLHF. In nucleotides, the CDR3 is TGTGCCAGCGGCCGGGAATCCTATAATTCACCCCTCCACTTT.

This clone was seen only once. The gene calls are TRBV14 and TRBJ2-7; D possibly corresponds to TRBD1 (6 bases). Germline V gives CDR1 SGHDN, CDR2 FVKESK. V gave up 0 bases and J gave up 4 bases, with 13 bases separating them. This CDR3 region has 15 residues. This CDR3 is CASSQEVRTAYEQYV. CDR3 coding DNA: TGTGCCAGCAGCCAAGAAGTGAGGACAGCTTACGAGCAGTACGTC.

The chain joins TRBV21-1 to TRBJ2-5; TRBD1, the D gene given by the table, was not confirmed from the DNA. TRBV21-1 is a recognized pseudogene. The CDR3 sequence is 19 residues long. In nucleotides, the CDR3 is TGTGCCAGCAGCAAACTCCGGGACAGGAGGCCCCGCCGAGGTTGGACCCAGTACTTC. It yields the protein CASSKLRDRRPRRGWTQYF.

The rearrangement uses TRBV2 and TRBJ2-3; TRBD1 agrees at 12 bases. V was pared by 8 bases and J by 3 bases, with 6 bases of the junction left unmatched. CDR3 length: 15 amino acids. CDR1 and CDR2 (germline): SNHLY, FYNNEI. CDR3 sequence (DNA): TGTGCCAGCGTCCGGGACAGGGGGCTAACAGATACGCAGTATTTT. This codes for CASVRDRGLTDTQYF.

This CDR3 is CASSVEWTGPQETQYF. The CDR3 coding sequence is TGTGCCAGCAGCGTGGAGTGGACAGGACCTCAAGAGACCCAGTACTTC. This sequence joins TRBV9 and TRBJ2-5; 7 nucleotides line up with TRBD1. Trimming removed 2 bases from V and 2 bases from J; junction bases left unmatched: 9. Germline CDR1 SGDLS, CDR2 YYNGEE. The CDR3 runs 16 residues.

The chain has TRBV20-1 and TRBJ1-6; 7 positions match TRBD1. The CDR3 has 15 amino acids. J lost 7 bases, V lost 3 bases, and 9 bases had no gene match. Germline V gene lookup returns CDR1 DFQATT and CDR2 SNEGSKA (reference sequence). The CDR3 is CSASQQGNGNSPLHF. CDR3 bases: TGCAGTGCTAGTCAACAGGGGAATGGGAATTCACCCCTCCACTTT.

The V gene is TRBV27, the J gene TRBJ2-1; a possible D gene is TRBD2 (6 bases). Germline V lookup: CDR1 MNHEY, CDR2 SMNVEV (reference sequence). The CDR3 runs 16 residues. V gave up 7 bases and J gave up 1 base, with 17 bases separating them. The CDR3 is CASTRGIYQSYNEQFF. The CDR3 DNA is TGTGCCAGCACACGCGGGATCTACCAATCCTACAATGAGCAGTTCTTC.

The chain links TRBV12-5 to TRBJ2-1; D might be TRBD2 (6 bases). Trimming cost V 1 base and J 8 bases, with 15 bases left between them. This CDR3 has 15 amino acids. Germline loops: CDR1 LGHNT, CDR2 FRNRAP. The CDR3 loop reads CASGLGLTRADEQFF. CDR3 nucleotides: TGTGCTAGTGGTTTGGGGTTGACTAGGGCCGATGAGCAGTTCTTC.